Listed below are T cell receptor beta chains from one sample, sequenced in a study of PD-1 blockade in mismatch repair-deficient tumors. Clones were sequenced by immunoSEQ multiplex PCR, and TCRdb holds only the in-frame ones, with some missing. The repertoire holds approximately 100,000 clones, 82% seen once, with about 6.3% in the top ten. The specimen was peripheral blood, collected less than 37 weeks after starting pembrolizumab. The receptors come from an adult with mismatch repair-deficient cancer. Both conserved end residues are part of each CDR3. Each record gives: clone size, V gene, D gene, J gene, CDR3 protein, CDR3 DNA. A D gene is named only where the DNA matches it firmly. Clone sizes are given selectively: once, few, many, or a class where the clone is expanded.

>NA|TRBV9|NA|TRBJ1-4
CASSVGRATLASEKLFF
TGTGCCAGCAGCGTAGGACGCGCCACCTTAGCAAGTGAAAAACTGTTTTTT
>NA|TRBV5-8|NA|TRBJ2-1
CASSLRGTTYNEQFF
TGTGCCAGCAGCCTACGAGGGACAACCTACAATGAGCAGTTCTTC
>NA|TRBV15|TRBD1|TRBJ2-3
CATSAGTGRTDTQYF
TGTGCCACCTCAGCCGGGACAGGGCGCACAGATACGCAGTATTTT
>few|TRBV2|NA|TRBJ2-7
CASSDVLIRPVLSYEQYF
TGTGCCAGCAGTGATGTCCTCATTCGACCAGTCTTATCCTACGAGCAGTACTTC
>once|TRBV27|NA|TRBJ2-7
CASSSDWRLNYEQYF
TGTGCCAGCAGCTCGGACTGGCGCCTAAACTACGAGCAGTACTTC
>NA|TRBV7-9|NA|TRBJ1-1
CASSPRPIEAFF
TGTGCCAGCAGCCCCCGACCGATTGAAGCTTTCTTT
>NA|TRBV7-3|NA|TRBJ2-5
CASSLTSLGGRETQYF
TGTGCCAGCAGCTTAACTAGTTTGGGGGGTCGGGAGACCCAGTACTTC
>NA|TRBV27|TRBD2|TRBJ2-5
CASTRTSGRRETQYF
TGTGCCAGCACCAGGACTAGCGGGAGGCGGGAGACCCAGTACTTC
>NA|TRBV4-3|TRBD2|TRBJ2-3
CASSQDFGTIVRGTDTQYF
TGCGCCAGCAGCCAAGATTTCGGGACTATAGTTCGGGGCACAGATACGCAGTATTTT
>NA|TRBV2|NA|TRBJ2-1
CASRGGNEQFF
TGTGCCAGCAGGGGGGGTAATGAGCAGTTCTTC
>NA|TRBV30|TRBD2|TRBJ2-5
CAWSTTQAGGGETQYF
TGTGCCTGGAGTACTACTCAAGCGGGAGGAGGAGAGACCCAGTACTTC
>NA|TRBV30|NA|TRBJ2-2
CALVTRGPGELFF
TGTGCCTTGGTGACTCGCGGCCCCGGGGAGCTGTTTTTT
>NA|TRBV6-1|TRBD2|TRBJ2-1
CASSGAGGREQFF
TGTGCCAGCAGTGGCGCGGGAGGGCGTGAGCAGTTCTTC
>NA|TRBV25-1|TRBD2|TRBJ2-7
CASGTRGVDEQYF
TGTGCCAGCGGGACTAGGGGGGTTGACGAGCAGTACTTC
>NA|TRBV29-1|TRBD2|TRBJ2-1
CSVENLAGIYNEQFF
TGCAGCGTTGAAAACCTAGCGGGAATATACAATGAGCAGTTCTTC
>NA|TRBV6-5|NA|TRBJ2-1
CASSYFWEESNEQFF
TGTGCCAGCAGTTACTTTTGGGAGGAAAGCAATGAGCAGTTCTTC
>NA|TRBV18|NA|TRBJ2-2
CASSPGTQATGELFF
TGTGCCAGCTCACCAGGGACACAGGCCACCGGGGAGCTGTTTTTT
>NA|TRBV11-2|NA|TRBJ1-1
CASSGRGKGPEPEAFF
TGTGCCAGCAGCGGCAGGGGTAAAGGGCCGGAGCCTGAAGCTTTCTTT
>NA|TRBV18|NA|TRBJ2-1
CASSPLPRSSYNEQFF
TGTGCCAGCTCACCATTGCCTCGGAGCTCCTACAATGAGCAGTTCTTC
>NA|TRBV5-1|NA|TRBJ2-1
CASSLVVGFSYNEQFF
TGCGCCAGCAGCTTGGTAGTGGGTTTTTCCTACAATGAGCAGTTCTTC
>NA|TRBV9|NA|TRBJ2-1
CASSVGDLSEGQFF
TGTGCCAGCAGCGTAGGGGACTTATCAGAGGGGCAGTTCTTC
>NA|TRBV13|NA|TRBJ2-7
CASSLGGVAAPSYEQYF
TGTGCCAGCAGCTTAGGGGGGGTAGCGGCGCCCTCCTACGAGCAGTACTTC
>NA|TRBV7-6|TRBD1|TRBJ1-3
CASSRPRQGAGNTIYF
TGTGCCAGCAGCCGCCCGAGACAGGGTGCTGGAAACACCATATATTTT
>NA|TRBV19|NA|TRBJ1-3
CASSIDFGFPGNTIYF
TGTGCCAGTAGTATAGATTTCGGGTTCCCAGGAAACACCATATATTTT
>NA|TRBV10-3|NA|TRBJ2-2
CATGGQRTNTGELFF
TGTGCCACCGGGGGACAGCGAACGAACACCGGGGAGCTGTTTTTT
>NA|TRBV7-9|TRBD1|TRBJ2-5
CASSQSGQGIQETQYF
TGTGCCAGCAGCCAGTCGGGACAGGGTATTCAAGAGACCCAGTACTTC
>NA|TRBV19|NA|TRBJ1-1
CASTLRGARRTEAFF
TGTGCCAGTACCCTGCGGGGGGCTAGGAGAACTGAAGCTTTCTTT
>NA|TRBV6-1|TRBD2|TRBJ2-3
CASSPLAASTDTQYF
TGTGCCAGCAGTCCTCTAGCGGCATCCACAGATACGCAGTATTTT
>NA|TRBV11-3|TRBD2|TRBJ2-3
CVSGRGTDTQYF
TGTGTCAGCGGGAGGGGCACAGATACGCAGTATTTT
>NA|TRBV11-2|NA|TRBJ1-2
CASSLGGTPGIGYTF
TGTGCCAGCAGCTTAGGAGGAACCCCTGGAATTGGCTACACCTTC
>NA|TRBV19|NA|TRBJ1-1
CASSINKNTEAFF
TGTGCCAGTAGTATAAACAAGAACACTGAAGCTTTCTTT
>NA|TRBV5-6|NA|TRBJ2-1
CASSYDAVGEQFF
TGTGCCAGCAGCTATGATGCAGTGGGTGAGCAGTTCTTC
>once|TRBV5-1|TRBD2|TRBJ2-5
CASSLVSSGKQETQYF
TGCGCCAGCAGCTTGGTTTCTAGCGGGAAACAAGAGACCCAGTACTTC
>NA|TRBV9|NA|TRBJ1-2
CASSAKTGGNYGYTF
TGTGCCAGCAGCGCCAAGACAGGCGGCAACTATGGCTACACCTTC
>NA|TRBV2|TRBD1|TRBJ2-1
CASDKPPGQGGGQFF
TGTGCCAGCGACAAGCCCCCGGGACAGGGGGGTGGGCAGTTCTTC
>NA|TRBV6-5|NA|TRBJ2-1
CASSSPLVSRYNEQFF
TGTGCCAGCAGTTCCCCCCTAGTCTCTCGCTACAATGAGCAGTTCTTC
>NA|TRBV30|TRBD2|TRBJ2-3
CAWSPPGLAGGTDTQYF
TGTGCCTGGAGTCCCCCGGGACTAGCGGGAGGTACAGATACGCAGTATTTT
>NA|TRBV6-1|NA|TRBJ2-7
CASSEGVTYEQYF
TGTGCCAGCAGTGAAGGCGTAACCTACGAGCAGTACTTC
>NA|TRBV7-3|NA|TRBJ2-1
CASSPSRFPTPYNEQFF
TGTGCCAGCAGCCCAAGCCGTTTCCCTACTCCCTACAATGAGCAGTTCTTC
>NA|TRBV15|NA|TRBJ1-1
CATSRDPRQFTEAFF
TGTGCCACCAGCAGAGATCCAAGGCAGTTCACTGAAGCTTTCTTT
>NA|TRBV5-1|TRBD1|TRBJ2-1
CASSPTDRGDEQFF
TGCGCCAGCAGCCCAACGGACAGGGGTGATGAGCAGTTCTTC
>NA|TRBV5-1|NA|TRBJ2-5
CASSRTWEETQYF
TGCGCCAGCAGCCGAACCTGGGAAGAGACCCAGTACTTC
>NA|TRBV19|NA|TRBJ2-5
CASSIATGGTQYF
TGTGCCAGTAGTATAGCGACTGGAGGAACCCAGTACTTC
>NA|TRBV6-1|NA|TRBJ1-5
CASSGDTGNQPQHF
TGTGCCAGCAGTGGAGATACCGGCAATCAGCCCCAGCATTTT
>NA|TRBV5-1|NA|TRBJ2-3
CASSLDGTSTDTQYF
TGCGCCAGCAGCTTGGACGGGACCAGCACAGATACGCAGTATTTT
>NA|TRBV7-2|NA|TRBJ2-2
CASSPHWVSLTNTGELFF
TGTGCCAGCAGCCCTCACTGGGTTTCGCTAACGAACACCGGGGAGCTGTTTTTT
>NA|TRBV4-3|TRBD2|TRBJ2-2
CASSQGTSGNTGELFF
TGCGCCAGCAGCCAGGGGACTAGCGGGAACACCGGGGAGCTGTTTTTT
>NA|TRBV27|TRBD2|TRBJ2-1
CASSLLAGPIYNEQFF
TGTGCCAGCAGTTTACTAGCGGGGCCCATCTACAATGAGCAGTTCTTC
>few|TRBV19|TRBD1|TRBJ1-2
CASNEWTGPGGYTF
TGTGCCAGCAACGAATGGACAGGGCCCGGTGGCTACACCTTC